These 15 T cell receptor beta chains were all obtained from the same sample, sequenced in a study of blood T cell repertoires in COVID-19. Sequencing was performed with immunoSEQ multiplex PCR; in TCRdb, only in-frame clones are kept and a portion is missing. This sample has approximately 290,000 clones; approximately 90% occur once, and the top ten carry roughly 0.8%. Sequenced sample: peripheral blood. The source is a man aged 25 to 40 with acute or convalescent COVID-19.

V gene TRBV5-6 combines with J gene TRBJ2-5, with no clear D. The germline CDR1 and CDR2 sequences are SGHDT and YYEEEE. The CDR3 has 14 residues. V lost 3 bases and J 3 bases, leaving 12 bases between the germline ends. The CDR3, as DNA: TGTGCCAGCAGCTCGCCCAGGTGGGAAGAGACCCAGTACTTC. It is translated as CASSSPRWEETQYF.

This rearrangement joins TRBV3-1 (or the pseudogene TRBV3-2) to TRBJ2-6; maybe TRBD2 (5 bases). Trimming removed 1 base from V and 2 bases from J, with 18 bases in between. The CDR3 consists of 19 residues. The germline V gene has CDR1 LGHDT and CDR2 YNNKEL (reference sequence). CDR3 DNA: TGTGCCAGCAGCCAAGCCCCTCCCCAGATTAGCGCTGGGGCCAACGTCCTGACTTTC. Amino acids: CASSQAPPQISAGANVLTF.

The V and J genes are TRBV24-1 and TRBJ2-7; 7 bases align to TRBD1. Germline CDR1 is KGHDR and CDR2 is SFDVKD. The CDR3 contains 12 residues. The ends lost 4 bases at V and 7 bases at J; junction bases unmatched: 3. The CDR3 loop is CATSDRQGEQYF. For the CDR3, the DNA is TGTGCCACCAGTGACCGACAGGGTGAGCAGTACTTC.

The chain has TRBV28 and TRBJ1-3, with D maybe TRBD1 (5 bases). Germline values: CDR1 MDHEN, CDR2 SYDVKM. Deletions cut 8 bases from V and 0 bases from J, with 8 bases between. The CDR3 is 13 residues long. CDR3 nucleotides: TGTGCCAGCTGGGGGGACTCTGGAAACACCATATATTTT. It translates to CASWGDSGNTIYF.

This clone was counted a single time. The CDR3 DNA reads TGCGCCAGCAGCTCTGGGGGAGGGTATGGGCAGCCCCAGCATTTT. This sequence encodes CASSSGGGYGQPQHF. The gene calls are TRBV5-1 and TRBJ1-5; D may be TRBD1 (5 bases). Germline V gene data show CDR1 as SGHRS and CDR2 as YFSETQ. Trimming stripped 3 bases from V and 7 bases from J, with 17 bases between. This CDR3 has 15 residues.

This chain joins TRBV20-1 and TRBJ1-2; D may be TRBD1 (5 bases). Trimming removed 8 bases from V and 5 bases from J, with 12 bases in between. The CDR3 covers 11 residues. The germline CDR1 and CDR2 sequences are DFQATT and SNEGSKA (reference sequence). The CDR3 DNA sequence: TGCAGTAGGGCTCGGGGGTATGGCTACACCTTC. Translating it yields CSRARGYGYTF.

In regard to this clone: The junction does not match germline at one end; this may be a read error. The V call is TRBV15, the J call TRBJ2-5; D is unresolved. The CDR3 is 16 amino acids. Germline V gene lookup returns CDR1 LNHNV and CDR2 YYDKDF (reference sequence). This CDR3 reads CATSRDFTDPQETQYF. CDR3 nucleotides: TGTGCCACCAGCAGAGATTTTACGGATCCACAAGAGACTCAGTACTTC.

The rearrangement joins TRBV6-5 to TRBJ1-2; D unclear. With 0 bases removed from V and 6 bases from J, the gap between germline ends came to 8 bases. The CDR3 sequence is 13 residues long. Germline values: CDR1 MNHEY, CDR2 SVGAGI. CDR3 sequence reads: CASSYSGSHGYTF. Written as DNA, the CDR3 is TGTGCCAGCAGTTACTCCGGGAGCCATGGCTACACCTTC.

V usage is TRBV5-1 and J usage is TRBJ2-5, with 10 bases aligning to TRBD1. The CDR3 sequence is 14 residues long. V lost 2 bases, J lost 5 bases, and 3 bases stayed unmatched. CDR1 and CDR2 from the germline V gene are SGHRS and YFSETQ. CDR3 nucleotide sequence: TGCGCCAGCAGCTTCGGGACAGGGGACGAGACCCAGTACTTC. Translating it yields CASSFGTGDETQYF. The whole variable domain, filled in from reference TRBV5-1 and TRBJ2-5, reads KAGVTQTPRYLIKTRGQQVTLSCSPISGHRSVSWYQQTPGQGLQFLFEYFSETQRNKGNFPGRFSGRQFSNSRSEMNVSTLELGDSALYLCASSFGTGDETQYFGPGTRLLVL.

The rearrangement links TRBV5-5 to TRBJ1-1, with unresolved D. The ends were cut back, 6 bases at V and 1 base at J, with 13 bases in the middle. There are 14 residues in the CDR3. The germline V gene encodes CDR1 SGHKS and CDR2 YYEKEE (reference sequence). Here the CDR3 DNA reads TGTGCCAGCACACGCGGGGAGAAGAACACTGAAGCTTTCTTT. As protein: CASTRGEKNTEAFF.

The chain is built from TRBV30 and TRBJ2-7; D perhaps matches TRBD2 (5 bases). Germline loops: CDR1 GTSNPN, CDR2 SVGIG (reference sequence). Trimming removed 4 bases at V and 0 bases at J, with 10 bases between. The CDR3 is made up of 13 amino acids. CDR3 region: CAWNRGNSYEQYF. The CDR3 DNA sequence: TGTGCCTGGAACCGGGGAAACTCCTACGAGCAGTACTTC.

In the case of this clone: The same CDR3 is also encoded by other DNA sequences in this sample. The chain recombines TRBV27 with TRBJ1-2; tentative D call: TRBD1 (5 bases). V gave up 4 bases and J gave up 1 base, with 7 bases separating them. Germline assignment: CDR1 MNHEY and CDR2 SMNVEV (reference sequence). The CDR3 extends over 13 amino acids. CDR3 protein: CASSSTVNYGYTF. The CDR3 DNA follows: TGTGCCAGCAGTTCGACAGTTAACTATGGCTACACCTTC.

This clone was recorded a few times. This rearrangement joins TRBV29-1 to TRBJ1-1, with 9 positions matching TRBD1. Germline V gene lookup returns CDR1 SQVTM and CDR2 ANQGSEA. CDR3 length: 12 amino acids. V shed 6 bases and J 5 bases; nucleotides not matched to a gene: 4. CDR3 amino acids: CSVTGGRTEAFF. CDR3 DNA: TGCAGCGTAACAGGGGGCAGAACTGAAGCTTTCTTT.

The sample holds a few counts of this clone. This chain uses TRBV3-1 (or the pseudogene TRBV3-2) with TRBJ1-5; 8 bases map to TRBD1. The CDR3 contains 15 residues. V shed 6 bases and J 7 bases; nucleotides not matched to a gene: 11. Germline values: CDR1 LGHDT, CDR2 YNNKEL (reference sequence). CDR3 nucleotides: TGTGCCAGCAGTCACCTCGCAGGGGGCGGCCAGCCCCAGCATTTT. Translated: CASSHLAGGGQPQHF.

The chain links TRBV2 to TRBJ2-1; tentatively, D is TRBD2 (6 bases). Trimming removed 7 bases from V and 6 bases from J, with 19 bases in between. CDR1 and CDR2 from the germline V gene are SNHLY and FYNNEI. The CDR3 runs to 15 residues. Here the CDR3 reads CASKGLVTSSNEQFF. The CDR3 DNA reads as TGTGCCAGCAAGGGTCTTGTTACTAGCTCCAATGAGCAGTTCTTC.